The entry that follows covers one T cell receptor (beta chain) sequence. The germline CDR1 and CDR2 sequences are SGHRS and YFSETQ. The CDR3 spans 12 residues. The V and J ends lost 5 bases and 7 bases respectively, with 10 bases between them. This entry comes from a study of T cell responses to AZD1222 COVID-19 vaccine. Assay: immunoSEQ multiplex PCR; the TCRdb copy retains only in-frame clones and omits some. The profile covers approximately 150,000 clones, with almost 95% appearing a single time and around 10% taken by the ten largest. This chain links TRBV5-1 with TRBJ2-1; the D gene is possibly TRBD2 (6 bases). Sequencing used peripheral blood, obtained 28 days after the second AZD1222 dose. The source is an adult who received the AZD1222 COVID-19 vaccine. The chain's CDR3 is CASSKLANEQFF. Written as DNA, the CDR3 is TGCGCCAGCAGTAAACTAGCAAATGAGCAGTTCTTC.